Below are 27 T cell receptor beta chains sequenced from a single sample in a study of T cell responses to AZD1222 COVID-19 vaccine. Produced via immunoSEQ multiplex PCR; TCRdb's table is partial and in-frame only. The sample lists roughly 100,000 clones; about 88% were seen once. The sample in question was peripheral blood, obtained on day 0 of AZD1222 vaccination. The receptors were gathered from an adult in good health.

J is TRBJ2-1 and V is TRBV7-2; 8 nucleotides align to TRBD1. Germline CDR1 and CDR2: SGHTA and FQGNSA. The CDR3 loop spans 13 amino acids. With 3 bases clipped from V and 10 bases from J, the junction kept 5 bases outside the gene matches. Here the CDR3 reads CASSFTRQGEQFF. The CDR3 DNA follows: TGTGCCAGCAGCTTCACCAGACAGGGGGAGCAGTTCTTC. Full variable domain (missing parts from reference TRBV7-2 and TRBJ2-1): GAGVSQSPSNKVTEKGKDVELRCDPISGHTALYWYRQSLGQGLEFLIYFQGNSAPDKSGLPSDRFSAERTGGSVSTLTIQRTQQEDSAVYLCASSFTRQGEQFFGPGTRLTVL.

This clone is a singleton in its sample. DNA of the CDR3: TGTGCCAGCAGCTTGGGAGGAATTTCCCTATATGAGCAGTTCTTC. This gives the protein CASSLGGISLYEQFF. The gene calls are TRBV7-2 and TRBJ2-1; TRBD2 might be the D (6 bases). V lost 3 bases to trimming and J lost 8 bases, with 17 bases between them. Germline loops: CDR1 SGHTA, CDR2 FQGNSA. CDR3 length: 15 amino acids.

This clone showed up just once. V gene TRBV7-3 combines with J gene TRBJ1-1, with a weak D call TRBD1 (6 bases). Trimming shortened V by 1 base and J by 0 bases, and 12 bases separated the two germline ends. Germline loops: CDR1 SGHTA, CDR2 FQGTGA. The CDR3 sequence is 16 residues long. CDR3 loop: CASSLMARGLNTEAFF. CDR3 bases: TGTGCCAGCAGCTTAATGGCGAGGGGGTTGAACACTGAAGCTTTCTTT.

This clone appeared a single time. The chain joins TRBV5-5 to TRBJ2-2; D not resolved. In germline, CDR1 is SGHKS, CDR2 YYEKEE (reference sequence). V gave up 1 base and J gave up 5 bases, with 15 bases separating them. The CDR3 covers 16 residues. CDR3 nucleotides: TGTGCCAGCAGCTTGCTTGGCCCGAGCCAAACCGGGGAGCTGTTTTTT. Translating it yields CASSLLGPSQTGELFF.

The gene calls are TRBV5-6 and TRBJ2-5; 10 nucleotides line up with TRBD2. With 7 bases clipped from V and 5 bases from J, the junction kept 11 bases outside the gene matches. There are 15 residues in the CDR3. From germline, CDR1 is SGHDT and CDR2 YYEEEE. CDR3 in DNA: TGTGCCAGCGTGACTAGCGGGCCCGGTAAGGAGACCCAGTACTTC. This translates into CASVTSGPGKETQYF.

This chain joins TRBV4-1 and TRBJ1-1; D gene ambiguous. The V gene lost 3 bases and the J gene lost 0 bases, with 8 bases spanning the gap. Per germline, CDR1 MGHRA and CDR2 YSYEKL. CDR3 length: 14 amino acids. DNA for the CDR3: TGCGCCAGCAGCCAGGTTAGCATGAACACTGAAGCTTTCTTT. This translates into CASSQVSMNTEAFF.

V gene TRBV19 combines with J gene TRBJ1-5; unclear D gene. Germline V CDR1 and CDR2: LNHDA, SQIVND (reference sequence). Between the trimmed V and J ends, which lost 3 bases and 5 bases, there was a span of 11 bases. This CDR3 has 14 residues. CDR3 protein: CASSIRGAHQPQHF. As DNA, the CDR3 is TGTGCCAGTAGTATCCGTGGAGCGCATCAGCCCCAGCATTTT.

The chain has TRBV28 and TRBJ2-7; a possible D gene is TRBD1 (6 bases). CDR3 length: 13 residues. CDR1 is MDHEN, CDR2 SYDVKM, per germline. V was pared by 6 bases and J by 2 bases, with 11 bases between. The CDR3 DNA is TGTGCCAGCAGCCTACAGGGAACCTACGAGCAGTACTTC. This encodes CASSLQGTYEQYF.

V is TRBV7-8 and J is TRBJ1-4; D gene unclear. Trimming removed 5 bases at V and 2 bases at J, with 24 bases between. Germline V gene sequence: CDR1 SGHVS, CDR2 FQNEAQ. The CDR3 is 19 amino acids. CDR3 in amino acids: CASSPPSTRLIGTNEKLFF. For the CDR3, the DNA is TGTGCCAGCAGCCCTCCTTCGACCCGCCTGATAGGGACTAATGAAAAACTGTTTTTT.

This clone was observed once. The gene calls are TRBV3-1 (or the pseudogene TRBV3-2) and TRBJ2-5, with D possibly being TRBD1 or TRBD2 (6 bases each). Trimming cost V 0 bases and J 3 bases, with 17 bases left between them. Looked up from germline, CDR1 is LGHDT and CDR2 is YNNKEL (reference sequence). The CDR3 is 17 amino acids. CDR3 region: CASSQDGGRDPKETQYF. CDR3 DNA: TGTGCCAGCAGCCAAGATGGGGGGCGGGACCCTAAAGAGACCCAGTACTTC.

The chain has TRBV2 and TRBJ2-7; 7 bases are a match to TRBD2. Germline lookup yields CDR1 SNHLY and CDR2 FYNNEI. CDR3 length: 15 residues. V lost 4 bases and J lost 5; bases outside the gene matches: 11. The CDR3 is CASSASLGRMNEQYF. CDR3 in DNA: TGTGCCAGCAGTGCCTCCCTCGGGAGGATGAACGAGCAGTACTTC.

V and J are TRBV29-1 and TRBJ1-3, with D possibly being TRBD1 (6 bases). Germline CDR1 SQVTM, CDR2 ANQGSEA. This CDR3 has 14 residues. The CDR3 spells CGGWNRESGNTIYF. The CDR3 bases are TGCGGTGGCTGGAACAGGGAGAGTGGAAACACCATATATTTT.

The rearrangement uses TRBV3-1 (or the pseudogene TRBV3-2) and TRBJ2-1, with D unclear. V lost 0 bases, J lost 0 bases, and 6 bases lay in between. Looked up from germline, CDR1 is LGHDT and CDR2 is YNNKEL (reference sequence). The CDR3 has 15 amino acids. In DNA form, the CDR3 reads TGTGCCAGCAGCCAAGACCAGGTCTCCTACAATGAGCAGTTCTTC. It translates to CASSQDQVSYNEQFF.

The chain combines TRBV28 with TRBJ2-6, with D unresolved. This CDR3 spans 15 amino acids. The V and J ends lost 5 bases and 4 bases respectively, with 12 bases between them. The germline CDR1 and CDR2 sequences are MDHEN and SYDVKM. The CDR3 DNA sequence: TGTGCCAGCAGTCAGTCCCCCCCCGGGGCCAACGTCCTGACTTTC. Its translation is CASSQSPPGANVLTF.

CDR3 protein: CASSERAIATIYF. CDR3 sequence (DNA): TGCGCCAGCAGTGAACGGGCAATAGCCACCATATATTTT. The V call is TRBV10-1, the J call TRBJ1-3; D remains unclear. Germline V gives CDR1 WNHNN, CDR2 SYGVQD (reference sequence). The V gene lost 3 bases and the J gene lost 9 bases, with 12 bases spanning the gap. The CDR3 is 13 residues long.

The V call is TRBV6-1, the J call TRBJ1-2, with D perhaps TRBD1 (6 bases). Per the germline V gene, CDR1 is MNHNS and CDR2 is SASEGT. V was pared by 3 bases and J by 6 bases, with 20 bases between. This CDR3 is built from 16 residues. DNA of the CDR3: TGTGCCAGCAGTGATTCCCTTGACAGGACTTCTCATGGCTACACCTTC. Amino acids: CASSDSLDRTSHGYTF.

This clone has a handful of counts. The chain links TRBV11-1 to TRBJ1-6, with D maybe TRBD1 (6 bases). This CDR3 has 15 residues. Trimming shortened V by 3 bases and J by 7 bases, and 13 bases separated the two germline ends. The germline gives CDR1 SGHAT, CDR2 FQDESV (reference sequence). CDR3 amino acids: CASSLGAGDNSPLHF. CDR3 nucleotides: TGTGCCAGCAGCTTGGGGGCGGGTGACAATTCACCCCTCCACTTT. The variable domain in full, with the rest retrieved from reference TRBV11-1 and TRBJ1-6, is EAEVAQSPRYKITEKSQAVAFWCDPISGHATLYWYRQILGQGPELLVQFQDESVVDDSQLPKDRFSAERLKGVDSTLKIQPAELGDSAMYLCASSLGAGDNSPLHFGNGTRLTVT.

The gene calls are TRBV29-1 and TRBJ2-7; 8 positions agree with TRBD1. V lost 7 bases and J lost 4; bases outside the gene matches: 9. The germline V gene has CDR1 SQVTM and CDR2 ANQGSEA. The CDR3 sequence is 13 residues long. CDR3 amino acids: CSAVQGARYEQYF. The CDR3 nucleotides are TGCAGCGCCGTCCAGGGGGCGAGATACGAGCAGTACTTC.

The chain combines TRBV5-3 with TRBJ1-2; D gene ambiguous. TRBV5-3 is treated as an ORF (open reading frame) with a function not yet certain. The CDR3 spans 14 residues. V was cut by 6 bases and J by 0 bases, with 12 bases left in between. Here the CDR3 DNA reads TGTGCCAGAACCCTGCCCGCAGCTAACTATGGCTACACCTTC. Its protein is CARTLPAANYGYTF.

The CDR3 bases are TGTGCCAGCACCCCAGAGCCAATGGGAAAACTGTTTTTT. This codes for CASTPEPMGKLFF. V is TRBV6-5 and J is TRBJ1-4; no firm D call. From germline, CDR1 is MNHEY and CDR2 SVGAGI. V lost 7 bases and J 10 bases, leaving 16 bases between the germline ends. The CDR3 has 13 amino acids.

This clone was seen only a few times. V gene TRBV5-5 combines with J gene TRBJ2-7, with D uncertain. The CDR3 is 14 amino acids. V lost 7 bases, J lost 6 bases, and 20 bases lay in between. Germline-derived CDR1 and CDR2 are SGHKS and YYEKEE (reference sequence). The CDR3 is CASLRGAGRGEQYF. Written as DNA, the CDR3 is TGTGCCAGCCTACGAGGAGCAGGTCGAGGCGAGCAGTACTTC.

This rearrangement joins TRBV28 to TRBJ2-7; D unclear. CDR1 MDHEN and CDR2 SYDVKM come from the germline V gene. The ends were cut back, 4 bases at V and 3 bases at J, with 4 bases in the middle. The CDR3 sequence is 11 residues long. The CDR3 region has the DNA TGTGCCAGCAGTTGGGTCTACGAGCAGTACTTC. Translated, it gives CASSWVYEQYF. Drawing the rest from reference TRBV28 and TRBJ2-7, the complete variable domain is DVKVTQSSRYLVKRTGEKVFLECVQDMDHENMFWYRQDPGLGLRLIYFSYDVKMKEKGDIPEGYSVSREKKERFSLILESASTNQTSMYLCASSWVYEQYFGPGTRLTVT.

Written as DNA, the CDR3 is TGTGCCAGCAGCCAAGGGGGGCTAGCGGGAGGTGAGCAGTTCTTC. This encodes CASSQGGLAGGEQFF. This rearrangement joins TRBV3-1 (or the pseudogene TRBV3-2) to TRBJ2-1, with 11 positions matching TRBD2. The length of the CDR3 is 15 residues. Germline V CDR1 and CDR2: LGHDT, YNNKEL (reference sequence). V was clipped by 1 base and J by 9 bases; unmatched bases: 5.

J is TRBJ2-3 and V is TRBV3-1 (or the pseudogene TRBV3-2), with 7 positions matching TRBD2. From germline, CDR1 is LGHDT and CDR2 YNNKEL (reference sequence). The CDR3 covers 19 residues. Unmatched junction bases numbered 14, after V lost 0 bases and J lost 2 bases. The chain's CDR3 is CASSQEFGGRDPYTDTQYF. The CDR3 DNA reads TGTGCCAGCAGCCAAGAGTTCGGTGGGAGGGACCCCTACACAGATACGCAGTATTTT.

About this clone itself: Other DNA sequences in the same sample also yield this CDR3. The chain combines TRBV30 with TRBJ1-5, with D uncertain. Trimming stripped 1 base from V and 2 bases from J, with 6 bases between. The CDR3 spans 13 residues. Germline-derived CDR1 and CDR2 are GTSNPN and SVGIG (reference sequence). CDR3 sequence reads: CAWSETGNQPQHF. CDR3 nucleotide sequence: TGTGCCTGGAGTGAGACCGGCAATCAGCCCCAGCATTTT.

This chain joins TRBV18 and TRBJ2-3; D not resolved. V lost 3 bases, J lost 6 bases, and 13 bases lay in between. The V gene's germline CDR1 is KGHSH and CDR2 LQKENI. The CDR3 has 14 amino acids. CDR3 sequence reads: CASSPLVLPDTQYF. The CDR3 coding sequence is TGTGCCAGCTCACCTTTGGTACTCCCGGATACGCAGTATTTT.

This chain joins TRBV12-3 or TRBV12-4 and TRBJ1-2, with TRBD1 identical over 11 bases. V dropped 6 bases and J dropped 7; count of bases not matched to a gene: 1. The length of the CDR3 is 12 residues. The CDR3 sequence: CASRGQGGGYTF. As DNA, the CDR3 is TGTGCCAGCAGGGGACAGGGGGGTGGCTACACCTTC.